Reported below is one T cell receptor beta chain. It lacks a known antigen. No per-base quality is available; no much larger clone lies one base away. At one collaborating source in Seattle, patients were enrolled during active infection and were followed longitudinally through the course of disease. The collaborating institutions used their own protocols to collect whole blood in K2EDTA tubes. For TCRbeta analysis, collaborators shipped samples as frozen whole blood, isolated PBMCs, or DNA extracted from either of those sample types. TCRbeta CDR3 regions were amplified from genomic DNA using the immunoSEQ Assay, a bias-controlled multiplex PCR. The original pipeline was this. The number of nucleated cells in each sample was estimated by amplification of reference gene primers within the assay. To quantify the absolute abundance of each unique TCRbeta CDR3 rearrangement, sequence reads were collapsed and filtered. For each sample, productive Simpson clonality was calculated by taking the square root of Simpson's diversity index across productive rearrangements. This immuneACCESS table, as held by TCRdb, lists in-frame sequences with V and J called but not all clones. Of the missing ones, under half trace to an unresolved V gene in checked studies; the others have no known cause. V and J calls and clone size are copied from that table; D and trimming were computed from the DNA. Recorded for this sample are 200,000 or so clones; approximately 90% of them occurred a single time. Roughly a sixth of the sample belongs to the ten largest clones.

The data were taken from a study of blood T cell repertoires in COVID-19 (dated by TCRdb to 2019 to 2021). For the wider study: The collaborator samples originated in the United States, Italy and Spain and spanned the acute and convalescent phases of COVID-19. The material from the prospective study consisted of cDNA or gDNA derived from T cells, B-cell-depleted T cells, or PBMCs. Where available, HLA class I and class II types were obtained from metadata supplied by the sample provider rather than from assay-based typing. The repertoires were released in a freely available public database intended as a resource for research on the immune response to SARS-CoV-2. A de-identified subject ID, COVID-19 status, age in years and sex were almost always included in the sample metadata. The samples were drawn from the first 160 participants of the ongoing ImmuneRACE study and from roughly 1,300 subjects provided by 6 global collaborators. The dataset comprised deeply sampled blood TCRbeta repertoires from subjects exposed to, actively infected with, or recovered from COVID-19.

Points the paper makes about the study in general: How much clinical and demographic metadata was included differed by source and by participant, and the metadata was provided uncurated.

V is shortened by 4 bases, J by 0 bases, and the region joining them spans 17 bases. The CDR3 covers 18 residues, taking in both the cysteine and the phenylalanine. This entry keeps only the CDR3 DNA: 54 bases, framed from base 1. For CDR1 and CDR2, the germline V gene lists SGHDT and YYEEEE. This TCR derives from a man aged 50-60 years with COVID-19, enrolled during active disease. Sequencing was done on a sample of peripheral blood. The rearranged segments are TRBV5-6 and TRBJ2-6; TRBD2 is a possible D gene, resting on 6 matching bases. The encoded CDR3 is CASSAGLLSLSGANVLTF. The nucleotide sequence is TGTGCCAGCAGCGCGGGACTCCTGAGCCTCTCTGGGGCCAACGTCCTGACTTTC.